This T cell receptor (beta chain) was retrieved from a study of T cell responses to AZD1222 COVID-19 vaccine. Germline V gene sequence: CDR1 LNHDA, CDR2 SQIVND (reference sequence). This CDR3 contains 15 residues. Trimming at V came to 4 bases and at J to 4 bases, leaving 4 bases not matched to a gene. Profiled with immunoSEQ multiplex PCR; TCRdb holds only in-frame clones, not every one. Counted here are some 130,000 clones, roughly 91% occurring once; the ten biggest clones make up around 0.98%. A word on this clone: The antigen remains undetermined.

Second doses that came at about 4 or about 12 weeks were put together. Notes on the study in general: Two AZD1222 doses significantly raised spike-specific TCR breadth and depth over controls. The donor cohort was predominantly white British with a female majority, and clonal diversity may have been underestimated. After the peak T cell response, and only then, were repertoires sampled.

This specimen was peripheral blood, taken 28 days after the second AZD1222 dose. The chain has TRBV19 and TRBJ1-5, with 10 bases that match TRBD1. The source is an adult who received the AZD1222 COVID-19 vaccine. The CDR3 sequence: CASSKGTGVNQPQHF. The DNA of the CDR3 is TGTGCCAGTAGTAAAGGGACAGGGGTAAATCAGCCCCAGCATTTT.